A selection of T cell receptor beta chains follows, all from one sample in a study of identical twins. A single record per CDR3 protein comes from TCRdb applying MiXCR to the 5' RACE reads. The data contain approximately 210,000 distinct CDR3 sequences, around 9.6% of them singletons. Material for sequencing was memory (CD45RO+) T cells sorted from blood. The receptor source for this set is a young woman in good health. The CDR3 runs from the conserved cysteine through the conserved F or W. A D gene is named only where the DNA matches it firmly. Where a row states a size, it is once, few, many or the class of an expanded clone; other rows omit it.

-	TRBJ2-1	TRBV21-1	-	CASSKGGGMNEQIF	TGTGCCAGCAGCAAGGGCGGGGGGATGAATGAGCAGATCTTC
few	TRBJ2-7	TRBV5-1	-	CASSSTAREQYF	TGCGCCAGCAGCTCGACCGCTCGCGAGCAGTACTTC
many	TRBJ2-2	TRBV27	TRBD1	CASRSGTGVFGELFF	TGTGCCAGCAGATCCGGGACAGGGGTTTTCGGGGAGCTGTTTTTT
many	TRBJ2-2	TRBV5-1	-	CASRYLSGSGELFF	TGCGCCAGCAGGTATCTAAGTGGATCCGGGGAGCTGTTTTTT
-	TRBJ1-2	TRBV12-3/TRBV12-4	-	CASGGGYGYTF	TGTGCCAGCGGGGGGGGGTATGGCTACACCTTC
-	TRBJ2-3	TRBV12-3/TRBV12-4	-	CASSLNGPGDTQYF	TGTGCCAGCAGTTTAAACGGGCCCGGGGATACGCAGTATTTT
few	TRBJ2-7	TRBV20-1	TRBD2	CSARDLLAGVLYEQYF	TGCAGTGCTAGAGATTTACTAGCGGGAGTTTTATACGAGCAGTACTTC
many	TRBJ2-3	TRBV7-2	-	CASGPRDTQYF	TGTGCCAGCGGACCGAGAGATACGCAGTATTTT
-	TRBJ2-7	TRBV9	-	CASWTGNSYEQYF	TGTGCCAGTTGGACGGGGAATTCCTACGAGCAGTACTTC
-	TRBJ2-3	TRBV19	TRBD2	CASSPQAGGPGDTQYF	TGTGCCAGTAGTCCCCAAGCGGGAGGGCCGGGAGATACGCAGTATTTT
many	TRBJ2-1	TRBV7-2	-	CASSQQDFPGGEQFF	TGTGCCAGCAGTCAACAGGATTTCCCCGGGGGTGAGCAGTTCTTC
many	TRBJ2-7	TRBV5-5	TRBD2	CASSRGLAAYYEQYF	TGTGCCAGCAGCAGAGGACTAGCGGCCTACTACGAGCAGTACTTC
few	TRBJ2-2	TRBV29-1	-	CSVVLMFNTGELFF	TGCAGCGTTGTACTGATGTTTAACACCGGGGAGCTGTTTTTT
-	TRBJ2-7	TRBV20-1	TRBD1	CSAYLRDRGLYEQYF	TGCAGTGCTTACCTCCGGGACAGGGGGCTATACGAGCAGTACTTC